A selection of T cell receptor beta chains follows, all from one sample in a study of T cell responses to AZD1222 COVID-19 vaccine. This table comes from immunoSEQ multiplex PCR, and its TCRdb copy is limited to in-frame clones, with some not included. The data show about 72,000 clones, 70% to 90% seen once. This sample comprised peripheral blood, obtained 28 days after the second AZD1222 dose. The receptors derive from an adult who received the AZD1222 COVID-19 vaccine. The CDR3 runs from the conserved cysteine through the conserved F or W.

J: TRBJ1-2
V: TRBV19
CDR3: CASSMRGAYGYTF

J: TRBJ2-1
V: TRBV24-1
CDR3: CATSDLRTSGDYNEQFF

J: TRBJ1-5
V: TRBV12-2
CDR3: CASRRRGYQPQHF

J: TRBJ1-3
V: TRBV7-6
CDR3: CASSLEGNTIYF

J: TRBJ1-2
V: TRBV20-1
CDR3: CSATGAGGYTF

J: TRBJ1-6
V: TRBV10-3
CDR3: CAISRQGAAPLHF

J: TRBJ1-2
V: TRBV29-1
CDR3: CSVEGQNYGYTF

J: TRBJ2-5
V: TRBV5-1
CDR3: CASSWMYQETQYF

J: TRBJ2-7
V: TRBV7-9
CDR3: CASTPGGRTAEQYF

J: TRBJ2-1
V: TRBV11-3
CDR3: CASSLASSYYNEQFF

J: TRBJ2-7
V: TRBV28
CDR3: CASSLWVSEQYF

J: TRBJ2-5
V: TRBV5-5
CDR3: CASSRTSGSLQETQYF

J: TRBJ2-1
V: TRBV7-9
CDR3: CASSLGVGNEQFF

J: TRBJ2-2
V: TRBV9
CDR3: CASSVVPTNTGELFF

J: TRBJ2-5
V: TRBV9
CDR3: CASSVDGLQETQYF

J: TRBJ1-2
V: TRBV5-5
CDR3: CASSLWANRYGYTF

J: TRBJ2-1
V: TRBV7-2
CDR3: CASSLGAGNEQFF

J: TRBJ1-4
V: TRBV5-1
CDR3: CASSWGHRVLANEKLFF

J: TRBJ2-7
V: TRBV5-1
CDR3: CASGTKGEQYF